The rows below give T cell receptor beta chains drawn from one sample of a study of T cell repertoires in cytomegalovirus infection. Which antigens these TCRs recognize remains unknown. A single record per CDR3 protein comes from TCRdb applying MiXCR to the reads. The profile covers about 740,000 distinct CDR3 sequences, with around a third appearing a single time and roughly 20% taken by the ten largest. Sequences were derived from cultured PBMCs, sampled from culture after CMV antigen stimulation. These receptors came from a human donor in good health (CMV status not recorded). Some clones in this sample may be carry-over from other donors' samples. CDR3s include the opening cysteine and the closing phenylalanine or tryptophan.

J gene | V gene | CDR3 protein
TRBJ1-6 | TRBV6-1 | CASSETAYNSPLHF
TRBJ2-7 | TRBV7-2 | CASSLSGASGPYEQYF
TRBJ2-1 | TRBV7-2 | CAIFVGLAGRADSYNEQFF
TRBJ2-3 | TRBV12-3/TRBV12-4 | CASRTRGKDTQYF
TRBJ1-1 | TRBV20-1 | CSARAGTLNTEAFF
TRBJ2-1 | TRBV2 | CASKRAPSSYNEQFF
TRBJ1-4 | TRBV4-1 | CASSVLAVNEKLFF
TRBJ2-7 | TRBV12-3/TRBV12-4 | CASSLAGLGEYF
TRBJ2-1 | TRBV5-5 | CASSLAGGILGEQFF
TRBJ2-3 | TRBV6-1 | CASSEWEGVDTQYF
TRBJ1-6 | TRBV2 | CASSDLRRGWSPLHF
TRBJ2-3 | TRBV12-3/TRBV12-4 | CASLGLNTQYF
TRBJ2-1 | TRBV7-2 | CASSLRDRGSYNEQFF
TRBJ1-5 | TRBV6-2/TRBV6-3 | CASSYVARGYSNQPQHF
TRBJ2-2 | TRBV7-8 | CASSLTPNTGELFF
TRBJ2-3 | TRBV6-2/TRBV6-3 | CASSYSTQQGGSTDTQYF
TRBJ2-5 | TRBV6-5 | CASSFRDPPQETQYF
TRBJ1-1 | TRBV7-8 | CASSSTGQGSTEAFF
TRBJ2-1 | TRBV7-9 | CASSSRQGARGNEQFF
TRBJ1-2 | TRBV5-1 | CASSLGTAGLYGYTF
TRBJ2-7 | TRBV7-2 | CASSLDSGPYPQYF
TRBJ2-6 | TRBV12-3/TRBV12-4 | CASSLARSGANVLTF
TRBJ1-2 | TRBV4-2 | CASSQLLGGTYGYTF
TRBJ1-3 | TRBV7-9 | CASTHPGNTIYF
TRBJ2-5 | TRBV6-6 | CASSYSRGAETQYF
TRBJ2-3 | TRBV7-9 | CASRLGQFRTDTQYF
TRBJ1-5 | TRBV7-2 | CASSPLAGTDQPQHF
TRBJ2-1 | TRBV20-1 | CSASSGTFGIGASFF
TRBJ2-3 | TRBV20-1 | CSAMGPGSGPDTQYF
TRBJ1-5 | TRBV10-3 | CAISESLVGNQPQHF
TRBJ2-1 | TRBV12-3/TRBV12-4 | CASSPGPPGEFF
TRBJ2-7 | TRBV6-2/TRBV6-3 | CASSWAGTGSYEQYF
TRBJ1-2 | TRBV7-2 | CASSSGQYGYTF
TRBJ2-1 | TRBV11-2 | CASSLGGIDYNEQFF
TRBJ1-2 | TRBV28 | CASSFPGESYTF
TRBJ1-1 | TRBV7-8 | CASSRRAVEAFF
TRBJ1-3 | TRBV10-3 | CAIRGPSGNTIYF
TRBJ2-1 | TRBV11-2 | CASSTDPYNEQFF
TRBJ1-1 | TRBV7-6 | CASSGPGQTLNTEAFF
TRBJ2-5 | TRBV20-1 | CSARFPQETQYF
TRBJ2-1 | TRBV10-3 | CAISEGRVAGTNNEQFF
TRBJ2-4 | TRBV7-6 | CASSPNDLNIQYF
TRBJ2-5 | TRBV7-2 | CASSYRGSETQYF
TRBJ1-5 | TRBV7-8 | CASSLVVREGNQPQHF
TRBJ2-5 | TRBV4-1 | CASSQGGQGKTQYF